One and the same sample provided the 19 T cell receptor beta chains below, sequenced in a study of technical replicates of blood from four donors. Sequencing was performed with immunoSEQ multiplex PCR; in TCRdb, only in-frame clones are kept and a portion is missing. The sample lists around 54,000 clones, about 96% occurring once. Sequencing was performed on T cells isolated from PBMCs. Receptors originate from a human donor in good health.

The chain is built from TRBV13 and TRBJ2-5; 8 nucleotides agree with TRBD2. The CDR3 spans 14 residues. The germline V gene has CDR1 PRHDT and CDR2 FYEKMQ (reference sequence). J gave up 4 bases and V 4 bases, and 5 bases lay outside the gene matches. The CDR3 here is CASSYRTSPETQYF. CDR3 nucleotides: TGTGCCAGCAGCTACCGGACTAGCCCAGAGACCCAGTACTTC.

CDR3 sequence reads: CASSGIAGTETQYF. The CDR3 DNA sequence: TGTGCCAGCAGTGGAATTGCGGGAACGGAGACCCAGTACTTC. The chain joins TRBV25-1 to TRBJ2-5, with D tentatively TRBD2 (6 bases). CDR1 and CDR2 (germline): MGHDK, SYGVNS. Trimming took 4 bases from V and 5 from J, leaving 14 bases between them. There are 14 residues in the CDR3.

The gene calls are TRBV4-1 and TRBJ2-1; 7 bases agree with TRBD2. Germline CDR1 MGHRA, CDR2 YSYEKL. This CDR3 spans 15 amino acids. Trimming took 0 bases from V and 7 from J; bases not matched to a gene: 6. CDR3 DNA sequence: TGCGCCAGCAGCCAAGACGGGAGGCCTATTAATGAGCAGTTCTTC. It encodes CASSQDGRPINEQFF.

V and J are TRBV6-5 and TRBJ2-5; TRBD1 matches 8 bases. Germline-derived CDR1 and CDR2 are MNHEY and SVGAGI. This CDR3 is 15 amino acids long. Trimming removed 2 bases from V and 4 bases from J; junction bases left unmatched: 6. The CDR3 DNA follows: TGTGCCAGCAGTTACCACGGACAGGGAGGAGAGACCCAGTACTTC. This translates into CASSYHGQGGETQYF.

CDR3 protein: CASSFFPGQSEAFF. The CDR3, as DNA: TGTGCCAGCAGTTTTTTCCCGGGACAATCTGAAGCTTTCTTT. The chain joins TRBV5-6 to TRBJ1-1; tentative D call: TRBD1 (6 bases). The germline V and J ends were trimmed by 5 bases and 6 bases, with 17 bases remaining between them. The CDR3 runs to 14 residues. Germline V gene sequence: CDR1 SGHDT, CDR2 YYEEEE.

The chain uses TRBV5-4 and TRBJ2-1, with 8 bases identical to TRBD1. Trimming at V came to 4 bases and at J to 3 bases, leaving 9 bases not matched to a gene. This CDR3 has 16 amino acids. Germline V gives CDR1 SGHNT, CDR2 YYREEE (reference sequence). The CDR3 sequence: CASSRIQGGRYNEQFF. CDR3 bases: TGTGCCAGCAGCCGAATACAGGGGGGCCGCTACAATGAGCAGTTCTTC.

The chain couples TRBV29-1 to TRBJ2-2, with D possibly being TRBD1 (6 bases). Per the germline V gene, CDR1 is SQVTM and CDR2 is ANQGSEA. Trimming left V 3 bases short and J 8 bases short, with 7 bases between. The CDR3 is 11 residues long. CDR3 loop: CSVEGTGELFF. DNA for the CDR3: TGCAGCGTTGAGGGGACAGGGGAGCTGTTTTTT.

The rearrangement uses TRBV2 and TRBJ2-6; 12 bases fit TRBD2. Germline CDR1 reads SNHLY; CDR2 reads FYNNEI. V dropped 3 bases and J dropped 0; count of bases not matched to a gene: 6. The CDR3 covers 19 residues. As DNA, the CDR3 is TGTGCCAGCAGTGAGTTGGGACTAGCGGGTTACTCTGGGGCCAACGTCCTGACTTTC. This encodes CASSELGLAGYSGANVLTF.

The count of this clone is one. The chain employs TRBV2 and TRBJ1-4; D is perhaps TRBD1 (5 bases). With 3 bases removed from V and 3 bases from J, the gap between germline ends came to 14 bases. Looked up from germline, CDR1 is SNHLY and CDR2 is FYNNEI. This CDR3 has 16 amino acids. The CDR3 region is CASSDFWGGANEKLFF. In DNA, the CDR3 is TGTGCCAGCAGTGATTTTTGGGGGGGAGCTAATGAAAAACTGTTTTTT.

The chain employs TRBV9 and TRBJ2-7, with D maybe TRBD2 (5 bases). The CDR3 has 12 amino acids. Trimming removed 10 bases from V and 4 bases from J, with 15 bases in between. Germline CDR1 SGDLS, CDR2 YYNGEE. For the CDR3, the DNA is TGTGCCCGCCCCCGGGGAGTTTACGAGCAGTACTTC. This translates into CARPRGVYEQYF.

The genes are TRBV19 and TRBJ2-7; 8 positions agree with TRBD1. Losses at the gene ends were 0 bases for V and 3 bases for J; bases not matched to a gene: 4. Germline V gene lookup returns CDR1 LNHDA and CDR2 SQIVND (reference sequence). This CDR3 has 15 residues. CDR3 sequence reads: CASSIEDRVYYEQYF. For the CDR3, the DNA is TGTGCCAGTAGTATAGAGGACAGGGTTTACTACGAGCAGTACTTC.

This rearrangement joins TRBV5-1 to TRBJ2-7; TRBD2 matches at 10 bases. V lost 1 base to trimming and J lost 7 bases; unmatched junction nucleotides: 8. Germline CDR1 reads SGHRS; CDR2 reads YFSETQ. This CDR3 contains 15 residues. The CDR3 loop is CASSLSSGRFYEQYF. The CDR3, as DNA: TGCGCCAGCAGCTTGTCTAGCGGGAGATTTTATGAGCAGTACTTC.

The rearrangement links TRBV11-2 to TRBJ2-5, with D possibly being TRBD1 (6 bases). Trimming removed 1 base from V and 3 bases from J, with 15 bases in between. Germline lookup yields CDR1 SGHAT and CDR2 FQNNGV. The CDR3 is 16 amino acids. CDR3 in DNA: TGTGCCAGCAGCTTAGTTGGCAGGGGCAGGGAAGAGACCCAGTACTTC. Amino acids: CASSLVGRGREETQYF.

This chain joins TRBV7-2 and TRBJ2-7; 10 positions match TRBD1. The trim removed 5 bases at V and 4 bases at J, leaving 5 bases unmatched. In germline, CDR1 is SGHTA, CDR2 FQGNSA. The CDR3 is 14 residues long. The CDR3 DNA is TGTGCCAGCAGCCACCGGGACAGGGGATACGAGCAGTACTTC. The encoded protein is CASSHRDRGYEQYF.

In DNA, the CDR3 is TGTGCCGTCCTCCCGGGAAACTACAATGAGCAGTTCTTC. Translating gives CAVLPGNYNEQFF. This chain joins TRBV6-1 and TRBJ2-1, with D tentatively TRBD2 (5 bases). Trimming stripped 11 bases from V and 3 bases from J, with 14 bases between. Germline-derived CDR1 and CDR2 are MNHNS and SASEGT. The CDR3 totals 13 residues.

Turning to this clone: Mismatch with germline at one junction end may stem from a read error. The chain employs TRBV7-7 and TRBJ2-5; D perhaps matches TRBD2 (5 bases). The CDR3 loop spans 14 amino acids. The V gene's germline CDR1 is SSHAT and CDR2 FNYEAQ (reference sequence). CDR3 residues: CASSLSGVGETQYF. CDR3 nucleotides: TGTGCTAGCAGCTTATCCGGGGTAGGGGAGACCCAGTACTTC.

This clone was observed once. V and J are TRBV4-1 and TRBJ2-5; D possibly corresponds to TRBD2 (5 bases). Trimming took off 1 base at V and 2 bases at J, with 11 bases between the two ends. Germline V gives CDR1 MGHRA, CDR2 YSYEKL. CDR3 size: 15 residues. The CDR3: CASSQGGGLQETQYF. The CDR3 DNA follows: TGCGCCAGCAGCCAAGGAGGAGGATTACAAGAGACCCAGTACTTC.

This rearrangement joins TRBV5-4 to TRBJ2-1; possibly TRBD1 for D (5 bases). The germline V gene has CDR1 SGHNT and CDR2 YYREEE (reference sequence). V was clipped by 2 bases and J by 0 bases, with 12 bases between them. The CDR3 is 16 amino acids. The CDR3 protein is CASSFDSLSSYNEQFF. DNA for the CDR3: TGTGCCAGCAGCTTCGACAGCCTGAGCTCCTACAATGAGCAGTTCTTC. Complete variable domain (other parts from reference TRBV5-4 and TRBJ2-1): ETGVTQSPTHLIKTRGQQVTLRCSSQSGHNTVSWYQQALGQGPQFIFQYYREEENGRGNFPPRFSGLQFPNYSSELNVNALELDDSALYLCASSFDSLSSYNEQFFGPGTRLTVL.

The chain carries TRBV11-2 and TRBJ2-6; TRBD1 might be the D (6 bases). Germline V gene sequence: CDR1 SGHAT, CDR2 FQNNGV. There are 18 residues in the CDR3. V was shortened by 6 bases and J by 0 bases, with 18 bases between the two germline ends. Written as DNA, the CDR3 is TGTGCCAGCAGGGGGTTAGGCAGGGGCGTCTCTGGGGCCAACGTCCTGACTTTC. This codes for CASRGLGRGVSGANVLTF.